These 13 T cell receptor beta chains were sequenced from one sample in a study of radiation and T cells in renal cell carcinoma. The sample's time point: blood 2 weeks post-SBRT. Treatment meaning: 15 Gy SBRT to primary tumor, nephrectomy 4 weeks later. The data were produced by immunoSEQ multiplex PCR, yet TCRdb's version contains in-frame clones alone and is incomplete. The repertoire holds roughly 130,000 clones, approximately 90% seen once, with approximately 6% in the top ten. Source: blood, taken from a patient whose treatment included radiotherapy and nephrectomy. These receptors were collected from a woman in her sixties or seventies with renal cell carcinoma.

J is TRBJ2-7 and V is TRBV5-1; weak D call: TRBD2 (5 bases). The CDR3 is 15 amino acids. Germline-derived CDR1 and CDR2 are SGHRS and YFSETQ. V gave up 1 base and J gave up 0 bases, with 11 bases separating them. CDR3 bases: TGCGCCAGCAGCTTGCGAGGGCACCCCTCCTACGAGCAGTACTTC. Translated, it gives CASSLRGHPSYEQYF.

The chain couples TRBV5-1 to TRBJ2-2; D ambiguous. V was shortened by 0 bases and J by 7 bases, with 13 bases between the two germline ends. This CDR3 is 15 amino acids long. CDR1 is SGHRS and CDR2 is YFSETQ in the germline V gene. The CDR3 protein is CASSLGLAMGGELFF. For the CDR3, the DNA is TGCGCCAGCAGCTTGGGATTAGCCATGGGCGGGGAGCTGTTTTTT.

This chain links TRBV2 with TRBJ2-3; 12 positions match TRBD2. V gave up 5 bases and J gave up 5 bases; unmatched junction bases: 5. The V gene's germline CDR1 is SNHLY and CDR2 FYNNEI. This CDR3 is built from 15 residues. The CDR3 DNA sequence: TGTGCCAGCAGTAGGACTAGCGGGGATAAAGATACGCAGTATTTT. This gives the protein CASSRTSGDKDTQYF.

The chain uses TRBV9 and TRBJ1-1; 10 bases agree with TRBD1. From germline, CDR1 is SGDLS and CDR2 YYNGEE. The CDR3 covers 16 residues. V dropped 4 bases and J dropped 4; count of bases not matched to a gene: 10. The CDR3 nucleotides read TGTGCCAGCAGCCCGACCTCGGGACAGGGGTTCACTGAAGCTTTCTTT. The encoded protein is CASSPTSGQGFTEAFF.

The chain uses TRBV5-4 and TRBJ2-1; 9 positions match TRBD1. Germline V lookup: CDR1 SGHNT, CDR2 YYREEE (reference sequence). The CDR3 is made up of 14 amino acids. V lost 3 bases, J lost 12 bases, and 10 bases stayed unmatched. The DNA for the CDR3 is TGTGCCAGCAGCTCCGGGACAGGGTCCTCCCCGCAGTTCTTC. Residues: CASSSGTGSSPQFF.

The rearrangement links TRBV19 to TRBJ1-1; TRBD1 might be the D (6 bases). Germline-derived CDR1 and CDR2 are LNHDA and SQIVND (reference sequence). V was shortened by 3 bases and J by 4 bases, with 15 bases between the two germline ends. The CDR3 contains 15 residues. For the CDR3, the DNA is TGTGCCAGTAGTATCGGAGCAGGGGCGCTCACTGAAGCTTTCTTT. Its protein product is CASSIGAGALTEAFF.

CDR3 protein: CASSPTSGGAYEQYF. The CDR3, as DNA: TGCGCCAGCAGCCCCACTAGCGGGGGGGCCTACGAGCAGTACTTC. V is TRBV5-1 and J is TRBJ2-7; TRBD2 aligns across 13 bases. The CDR3 is made up of 15 amino acids. V shed 4 bases, J shed 2 bases, and the junction held 3 bases outside the gene matches. CDR1 and CDR2 (germline): SGHRS, YFSETQ.

The chain uses TRBV9 and TRBJ1-3; weak D call: TRBD1 (5 bases). Trimming shortened V by 7 bases and J by 0 bases, and 5 bases separated the two germline ends. This CDR3 is built from 12 residues. Germline V gene sequence: CDR1 SGDLS, CDR2 YYNGEE. CDR3 protein: CASQGSGNTIYF. CDR3 DNA sequence: TGTGCCAGCCAGGGCTCTGGAAACACCATATATTTT.

This chain uses TRBV5-1 with TRBJ1-1; D is perhaps TRBD1 (6 bases). The germline gives CDR1 SGHRS, CDR2 YFSETQ. The CDR3 is 14 amino acids. V lost 0 bases and J lost 4, with 10 bases in between. The CDR3 DNA reads TGCGCCAGCAGCTTGGAACTCAGGGGCACTGAAGCTTTCTTT. It encodes CASSLELRGTEAFF.

The rearrangement joins TRBV6-1 to TRBJ2-1; 11 nucleotides agree with TRBD2. The trim removed 1 base at V and 0 bases at J, leaving 5 bases unmatched. The CDR3 totals 18 residues. Germline assignment: CDR1 MNHNS and CDR2 SASEGT. The CDR3 is CASSEVLAGGNSYNEQFF. The CDR3 DNA reads TGTGCCAGCAGTGAAGTGCTAGCGGGGGGTAACTCCTACAATGAGCAGTTCTTC.

The chain recombines TRBV10-2 with TRBJ1-1; the match to TRBD1 covers 8 bases. This CDR3 is built from 16 residues. Germline-derived CDR1 and CDR2 are WSHSY and SAAADI. Losses at the gene ends were 5 bases for V and 3 bases for J; bases not matched to a gene: 11. The CDR3 DNA reads as TGCGCCAGCAGTAGGGTCAGGGGGCGTTGGGACACTGAAGCTTTCTTT. It specifies CASSRVRGRWDTEAFF.

The chain carries TRBV7-2 and TRBJ2-4; perhaps TRBD2 as D (5 bases). This CDR3 spans 12 amino acids. V lost 5 bases to trimming and J lost 4 bases, with 6 bases between them. CDR1 and CDR2 from the germline V gene are SGHTA and FQGNSA. CDR3 DNA: TGTGCCAGCAGCACTAGGAAAAACATTCAGTACTTC. Translation: CASSTRKNIQYF.

This chain links TRBV19 with TRBJ1-2, with a possible D match to TRBD1 (5 bases). Trimming removed 1 base from V and 2 bases from J, with 14 bases in between. The CDR3 is 16 amino acids. Germline CDR1 reads LNHDA; CDR2 reads SQIVND (reference sequence). The CDR3 reads CASSIGWIGANYGYTF. CDR3 nucleotide sequence: TGTGCCAGTAGTATAGGGTGGATCGGGGCGAACTATGGCTACACCTTC.